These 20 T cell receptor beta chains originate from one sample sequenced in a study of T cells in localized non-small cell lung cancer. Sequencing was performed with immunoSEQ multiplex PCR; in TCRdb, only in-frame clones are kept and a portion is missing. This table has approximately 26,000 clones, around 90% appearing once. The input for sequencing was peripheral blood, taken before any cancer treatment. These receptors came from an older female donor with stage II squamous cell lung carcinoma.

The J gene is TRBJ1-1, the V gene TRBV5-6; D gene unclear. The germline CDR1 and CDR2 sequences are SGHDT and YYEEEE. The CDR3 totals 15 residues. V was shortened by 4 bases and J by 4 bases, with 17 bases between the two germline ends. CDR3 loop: CASSPGSGVGTEAFF. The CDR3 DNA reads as TGTGCCAGCAGCCCGGGTTCCGGGGTCGGCACTGAAGCTTTCTTT.

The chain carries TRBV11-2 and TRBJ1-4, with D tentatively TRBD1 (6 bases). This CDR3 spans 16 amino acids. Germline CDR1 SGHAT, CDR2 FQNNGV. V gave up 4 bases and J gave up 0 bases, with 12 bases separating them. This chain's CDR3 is CASSSGQLSTNEKLFF. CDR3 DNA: TGTGCCAGCAGCTCAGGACAGTTGTCAACTAATGAAAAACTGTTTTTT.

In DNA form, the CDR3 reads TGTGCCAGCCTCGACAGGGCCTACAATGAGCAGTTCTTC. Its protein product is CASLDRAYNEQFF. This rearrangement joins TRBV18 to TRBJ2-1; 7 bases agree with TRBD1. With V trimmed by 8 bases and J by 2 bases, 3 bases remained unmatched. CDR1 is KGHSH, CDR2 LQKENI, per germline. This CDR3 spans 13 amino acids.

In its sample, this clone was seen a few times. In DNA form, the CDR3 reads TGTGCCAGCAGCCAATCCCCGCGGACTGAAGCTTTCTTT. Translation gives CASSQSPRTEAFF. The chain recombines TRBV14 with TRBJ1-1; D ambiguous. The CDR3 is 13 amino acids. V shed 2 bases and J shed 5 bases, with 9 bases lying between them. Germline loops: CDR1 SGHDN, CDR2 FVKESK.

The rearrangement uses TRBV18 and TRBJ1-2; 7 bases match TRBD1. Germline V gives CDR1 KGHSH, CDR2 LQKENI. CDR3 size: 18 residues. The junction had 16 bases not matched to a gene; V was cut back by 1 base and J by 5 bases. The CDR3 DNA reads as TGTGCCAGCTCACCACTACCCGGCGCGACGGGACAGCTTTATGGCTACACCTTC. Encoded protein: CASSPLPGATGQLYGYTF.

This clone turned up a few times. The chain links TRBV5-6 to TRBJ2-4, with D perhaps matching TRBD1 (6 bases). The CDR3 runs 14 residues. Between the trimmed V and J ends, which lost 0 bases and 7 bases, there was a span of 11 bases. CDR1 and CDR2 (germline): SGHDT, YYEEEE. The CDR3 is CASSLGGGINIQYF. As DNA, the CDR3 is TGTGCCAGCAGCTTGGGAGGGGGAATCAACATTCAGTACTTC. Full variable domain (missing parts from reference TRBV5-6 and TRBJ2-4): DAGVTQSPTHLIKTRGQQVTLRCSPKSGHDTVSWYQQALGQGPQFIFQYYEEEERQRGNFPDRFSGHQFPNYSSELNVNALLLGDSALYLCASSLGGGINIQYFGAGTRLSVL.

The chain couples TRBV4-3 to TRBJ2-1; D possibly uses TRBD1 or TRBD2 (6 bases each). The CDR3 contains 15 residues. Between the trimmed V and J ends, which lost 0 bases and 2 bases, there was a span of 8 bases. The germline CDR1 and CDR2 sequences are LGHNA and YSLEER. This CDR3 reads CASSQDRGAYNEQFF. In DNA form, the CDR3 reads TGCGCCAGCAGCCAAGATAGGGGGGCCTACAATGAGCAGTTCTTC.

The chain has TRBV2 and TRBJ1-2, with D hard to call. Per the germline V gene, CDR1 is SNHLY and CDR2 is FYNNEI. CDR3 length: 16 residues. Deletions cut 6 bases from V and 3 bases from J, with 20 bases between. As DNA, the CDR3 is TGTGCCAGCAGATTTGAGAACCGGAAGATTTACTATGGCTACACCTTC. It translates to CASRFENRKIYYGYTF. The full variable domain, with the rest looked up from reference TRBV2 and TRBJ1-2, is EPEVTQTPSHQVTQMGQEVILRCVPISNHLYFYWYRQILGQKVEFLVSFYNNEISEKSEIFDDQFSVERPDGSNFTLKIRSTKLEDSAMYFCASRFENRKIYYGYTFGSGTRLTVV.

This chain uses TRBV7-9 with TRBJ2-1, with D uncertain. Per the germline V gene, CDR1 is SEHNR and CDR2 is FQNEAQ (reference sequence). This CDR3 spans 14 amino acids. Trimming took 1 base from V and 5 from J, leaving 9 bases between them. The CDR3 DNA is TGTGCCAGCAGCTTAGGAAGGGTTAACAATGAGCAGTTCTTC. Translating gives CASSLGRVNNEQFF.

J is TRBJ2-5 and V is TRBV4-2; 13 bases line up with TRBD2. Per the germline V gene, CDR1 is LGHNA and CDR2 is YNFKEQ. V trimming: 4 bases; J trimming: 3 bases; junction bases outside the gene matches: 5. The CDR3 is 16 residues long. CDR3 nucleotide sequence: TGTGCCAGCAGCCCCGATGGACTAGCGGGAGAAGAGACCCAGTACTTC. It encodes CASSPDGLAGEETQYF.

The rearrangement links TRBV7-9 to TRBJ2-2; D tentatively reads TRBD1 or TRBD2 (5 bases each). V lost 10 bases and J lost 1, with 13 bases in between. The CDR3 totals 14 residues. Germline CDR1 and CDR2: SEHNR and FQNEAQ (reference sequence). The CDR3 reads CATGRQMNTGELFF. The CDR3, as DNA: TGTGCCACGGGGCGGCAGATGAACACCGGGGAGCTGTTTTTT.

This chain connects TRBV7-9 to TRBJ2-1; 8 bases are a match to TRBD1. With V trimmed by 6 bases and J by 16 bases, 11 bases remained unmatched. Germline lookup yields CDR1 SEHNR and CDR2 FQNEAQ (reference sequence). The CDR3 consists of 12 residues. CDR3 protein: CASRGVGDRGFF. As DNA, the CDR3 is TGTGCCAGCAGGGGGGTAGGAGACAGGGGCTTCTTC.

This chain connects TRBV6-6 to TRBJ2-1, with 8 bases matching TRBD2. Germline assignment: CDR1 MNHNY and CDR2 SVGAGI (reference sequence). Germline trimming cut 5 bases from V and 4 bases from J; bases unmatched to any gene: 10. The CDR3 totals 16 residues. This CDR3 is CASSGSGSGEYNEQFF. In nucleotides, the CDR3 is TGTGCCAGCAGTGGAAGCGGTAGCGGGGAGTACAATGAGCAGTTCTTC.

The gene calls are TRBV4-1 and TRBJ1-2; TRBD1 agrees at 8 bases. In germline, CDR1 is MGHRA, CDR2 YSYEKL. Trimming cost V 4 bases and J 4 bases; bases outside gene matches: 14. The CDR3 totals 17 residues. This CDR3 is CASSPTQTGDFSYGYTF. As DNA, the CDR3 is TGCGCCAGCAGCCCGACCCAGACAGGGGATTTTTCCTATGGCTACACCTTC.

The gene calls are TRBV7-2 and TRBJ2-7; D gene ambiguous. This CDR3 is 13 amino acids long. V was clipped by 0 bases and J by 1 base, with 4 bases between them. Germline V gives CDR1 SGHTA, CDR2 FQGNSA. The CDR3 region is CASSLAGSYEQYF. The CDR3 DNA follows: TGTGCCAGCAGCTTAGCGGGATCCTACGAGCAGTACTTC.

As DNA, the CDR3 is TGTGCCAGCAGTTTGCGGCTAGCCGGGGAGACCCAGTACTTC. Translating it yields CASSLRLAGETQYF. The rearrangement uses TRBV27 and TRBJ2-5; possible D gene TRBD2, 5 bases. Germline V gene data show CDR1 as MNHEY and CDR2 as SMNVEV (reference sequence). V lost 3 bases, J lost 5 bases, and 13 bases lay in between. CDR3 length: 14 residues.

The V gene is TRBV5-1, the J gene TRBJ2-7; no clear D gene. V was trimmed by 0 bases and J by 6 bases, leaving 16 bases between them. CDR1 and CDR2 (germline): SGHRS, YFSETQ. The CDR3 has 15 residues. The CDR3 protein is CASSLAAARPSEQYF. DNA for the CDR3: TGCGCCAGCAGCTTGGCCGCGGCAAGACCCTCCGAGCAGTACTTC.

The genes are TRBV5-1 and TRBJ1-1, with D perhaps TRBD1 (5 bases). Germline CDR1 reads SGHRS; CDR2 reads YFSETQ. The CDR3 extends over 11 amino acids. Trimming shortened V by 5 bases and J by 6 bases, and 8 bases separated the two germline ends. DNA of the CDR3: TGCGCCAGCAGGCAGGGATCTGAAGCTTTCTTT. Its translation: CASRQGSEAFF.

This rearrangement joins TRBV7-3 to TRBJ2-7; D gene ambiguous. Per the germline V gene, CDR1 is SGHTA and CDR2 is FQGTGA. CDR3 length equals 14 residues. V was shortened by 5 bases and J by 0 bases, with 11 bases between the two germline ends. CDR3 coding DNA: TGTGCCAGCAGCCGGTCCGCTAGCTCCTACGAGCAGTACTTC. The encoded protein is CASSRSASSYEQYF. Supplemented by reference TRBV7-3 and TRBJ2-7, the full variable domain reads GAGVSQTPSNKVTEKGKYVELRCDPISGHTALYWYRQSLGQGPEFLIYFQGTGAADDSGLPNDRFFAVRPEGSVSTLKIQRTERGDSAVYLCASSRSASSYEQYFGPGTRLTVT.

In DNA, the CDR3 is TGTGCCAGCAGTGGGGGACTGGGCGAGGTTAGCCGTTCACCCCTCCACTTT. It yields the protein CASSGGLGEVSRSPLHF. The rearrangement joins TRBV6-1 to TRBJ1-6; a possible D gene is TRBD1 (5 bases). CDR3 length: 17 residues. With 4 bases removed from V and 9 bases from J, the gap between germline ends came to 22 bases. Germline V gives CDR1 MNHNS, CDR2 SASEGT.